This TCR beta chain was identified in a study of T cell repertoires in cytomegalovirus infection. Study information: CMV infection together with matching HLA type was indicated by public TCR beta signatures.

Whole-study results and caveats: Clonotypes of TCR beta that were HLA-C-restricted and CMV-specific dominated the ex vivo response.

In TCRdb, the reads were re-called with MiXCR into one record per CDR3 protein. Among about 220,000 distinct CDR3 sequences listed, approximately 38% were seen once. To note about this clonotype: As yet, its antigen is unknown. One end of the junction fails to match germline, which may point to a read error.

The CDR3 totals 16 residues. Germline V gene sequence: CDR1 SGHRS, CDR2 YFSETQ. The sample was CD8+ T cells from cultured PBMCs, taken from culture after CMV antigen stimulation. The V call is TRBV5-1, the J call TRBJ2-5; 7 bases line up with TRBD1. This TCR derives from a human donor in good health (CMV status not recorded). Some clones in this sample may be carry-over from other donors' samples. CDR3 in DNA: TGCGCAAGCAGCTTGGCTTCTGACAGGGCACAAGAGACCCCGTACTTC. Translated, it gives CASSLASDRAQETPYF.